This T cell receptor beta chain was obtained from a study of shared clonotypes between healthy human individuals. Study conclusions and caveats: Sequencing of the sorted subsets was shown by rarefaction to be incomplete despite large depth. An expected dependence of interdonor clonotype sharing on sequencing depth was noted.

Worth noting for this clone: Its antigen is unidentified.

Germline V CDR1 and CDR2: MNHNY, SVGAGI (reference sequence). This CDR3 has 15 amino acids. The V segment lost 5 bases and the J segment 7 bases; nucleotides outside the gene matches: 10. Running of the assay took place at deep level. TCRdb's copy holds only in-frame clones and misses some; the assay was immunoSEQ multiplex PCR. The data hold 2.3 million or so clones, with approximately 95% observed a single time. This receptor was obtained from a man younger than 35 in good health. Some clones in this sample may be carry-over from other donors' samples. J is TRBJ2-1 and V is TRBV6-6, with 8 positions matching TRBD1. The sequencing sample was made of naive CD4+ T cells from PBMCs. Described subset: CD45RA+ positively selected. Written as DNA, the CDR3 is TGTGCCAGCAGTCCCCCCGGACAGGGTTTAAATGAGCAGTTCTTC. Translating gives CASSPPGQGLNEQFF.